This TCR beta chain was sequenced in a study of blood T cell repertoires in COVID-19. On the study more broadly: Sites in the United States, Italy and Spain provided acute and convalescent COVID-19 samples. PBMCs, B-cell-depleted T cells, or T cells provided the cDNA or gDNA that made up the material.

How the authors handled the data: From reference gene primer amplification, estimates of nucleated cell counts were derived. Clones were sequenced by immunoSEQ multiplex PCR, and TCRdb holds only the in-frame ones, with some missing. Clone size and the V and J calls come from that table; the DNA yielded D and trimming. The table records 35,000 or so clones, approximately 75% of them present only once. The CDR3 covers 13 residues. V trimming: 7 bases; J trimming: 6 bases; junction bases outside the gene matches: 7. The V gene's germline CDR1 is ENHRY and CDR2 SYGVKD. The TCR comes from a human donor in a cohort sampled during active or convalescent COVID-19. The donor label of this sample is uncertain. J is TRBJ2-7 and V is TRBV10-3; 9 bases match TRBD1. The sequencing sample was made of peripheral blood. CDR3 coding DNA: TGTGCCATCATACTGACAGGGGGAAGCGAGCAGTACTTC. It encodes CAIILTGGSEQYF.